A selection of T cell receptor beta chains follows, all from one sample in a study of T-cell memory formation after mild COVID-19. One entry per CDR3 protein results from TCRdb running MiXCR on the 5' RACE reads. The table includes under 400,000 distinct CDR3 sequences, approximately 27% detected once. Sequencing input: PBMCs or a T cell subset sorted from them (not recorded which). The receptor source for this set is an adult woman who had mild COVID-19 (a few samples of this study predate the infection). Cell type and time point are not known. Both conserved end residues are part of each CDR3. A D gene is named only where the DNA matches it firmly. Clone size, where shown, is once, few, many, or a class for clones that have expanded.

v_gene: TRBV6-1
j_gene: TRBJ2-1
abundance: .
d_gene: .
CDR3aa: CASTEQGSNYNEQFF
CDR3nt: TGTGCCAGCACCGAACAGGGATCAAATTACAATGAGCAGTTCTTC

v_gene: TRBV12-3/TRBV12-4
j_gene: TRBJ2-3
abundance: .
d_gene: TRBD2
CDR3aa: CASSLPGLAGERDTDTQYF
CDR3nt: TGTGCCAGCAGTCTCCCGGGACTAGCGGGAGAGAGGGACACAGATACGCAGTATTTT

v_gene: TRBV4-1
j_gene: TRBJ2-5
abundance: .
d_gene: .
CDR3aa: CASSLMGTFQETQYF
CDR3nt: TGCGCCAGCAGCCTGATGGGTACTTTTCAAGAGACCCAGTACTTC

v_gene: TRBV27
j_gene: TRBJ2-5
abundance: few
d_gene: .
CDR3aa: CASSRDREGTQYF
CDR3nt: TGTGCCAGCAGTCGTGACAGGGAGGGGACCCAGTACTTC

v_gene: TRBV2
j_gene: TRBJ2-1
abundance: .
d_gene: .
CDR3aa: CARAGGLYNEQFF
CDR3nt: TGTGCCAGGGCCGGGGGCCTTTACAATGAGCAGTTCTTC

v_gene: TRBV7-9
j_gene: TRBJ1-3
abundance: .
d_gene: TRBD1
CDR3aa: CASSLVRGPGNTIYF
CDR3nt: TGTGCCAGCAGCTTAGTGAGGGGGCCTGGAAACACCATATATTTT

v_gene: TRBV6-5
j_gene: TRBJ1-2
abundance: few
d_gene: .
CDR3aa: CASRSSRPGSYGYTF
CDR3nt: TGTGCCAGCAGATCCAGCAGACCTGGGAGCTATGGCTACACCTTC

v_gene: TRBV6-2/TRBV6-3
j_gene: TRBJ2-1
abundance: .
d_gene: .
CDR3aa: CASSRQGFSYNEQFF
CDR3nt: TGTGCCAGCAGCCGGCAGGGGTTCTCCTACAATGAGCAGTTCTTC

v_gene: TRBV6-5
j_gene: TRBJ2-3
abundance: .
d_gene: TRBD2
CDR3aa: CASSYSMAGGTDTQYF
CDR3nt: TGTGCCAGCAGTTACTCGATGGCGGGGGGGACAGATACGCAGTATTTT

v_gene: TRBV12-3/TRBV12-4
j_gene: TRBJ1-5
abundance: many
d_gene: .
CDR3aa: CASSTWTGDQPQHF
CDR3nt: TGTGCCAGCAGTACCTGGACCGGGGATCAGCCCCAGCATTTT

v_gene: TRBV28
j_gene: TRBJ1-5
abundance: .
d_gene: .
CDR3aa: CASRGMGVGNQPQHF
CDR3nt: TGTGCCAGCAGGGGTATGGGGGTGGGCAATCAGCCCCAGCATTTT

v_gene: TRBV5-4
j_gene: TRBJ2-7
abundance: few
d_gene: .
CDR3aa: CASSSQTEQYF
CDR3nt: TGTGCCAGCAGCTCCCAAACCGAGCAGTACTTC

v_gene: TRBV7-8
j_gene: TRBJ2-1
abundance: few
d_gene: TRBD2
CDR3aa: CASSFRGVGTPNEQFF
CDR3nt: TGTGCCAGCAGTTTTCGGGGGGTGGGAACGCCCAATGAGCAGTTCTTC

v_gene: TRBV2
j_gene: TRBJ2-1
abundance: .
d_gene: .
CDR3aa: CASSERRTSYNEQFF
CDR3nt: TGTGCCAGCAGTGAACGAAGGACGTCCTACAATGAGCAGTTCTTC

v_gene: TRBV9
j_gene: TRBJ2-2
abundance: .
d_gene: .
CDR3aa: CASSVEKGTNTGELFF
CDR3nt: TGTGCCAGCAGCGTAGAGAAGGGGACGAACACCGGGGAGCTGTTTTTT

v_gene: TRBV7-9
j_gene: TRBJ2-1
abundance: few
d_gene: .
CDR3aa: CASSLGLKSSYNEQFF
CDR3nt: TGTGCCAGCAGCTTAGGCCTGAAAAGCTCCTACAATGAGCAGTTCTTC

v_gene: TRBV18
j_gene: TRBJ1-1
abundance: .
d_gene: TRBD1
CDR3aa: CASSPLPTGKAEAFF
CDR3nt: TGTGCCAGCTCACCTCTACCGACAGGGAAGGCTGAAGCTTTCTTT

v_gene: TRBV4-1
j_gene: TRBJ2-7
abundance: .
d_gene: .
CDR3aa: CASSQDGTDYEQYF
CDR3nt: TGCGCCAGCAGCCAAGACGGGACGGACTACGAGCAGTACTTC

v_gene: TRBV12-3/TRBV12-4
j_gene: TRBJ2-1
abundance: .
d_gene: .
CDR3aa: CASSLRGAGRNEQFF
CDR3nt: TGTGCCAGCAGTTTAAGGGGGGCGGGTCGCAATGAGCAGTTCTTC

v_gene: TRBV12-3/TRBV12-4
j_gene: TRBJ2-1
abundance: .
d_gene: TRBD1
CDR3aa: CASRRGQGVYNEQFF
CDR3nt: TGTGCCAGCAGACGCGGTCAGGGGGTCTACAATGAGCAGTTCTTC

v_gene: TRBV19
j_gene: TRBJ1-1
abundance: .
d_gene: .
CDR3aa: CASSKRPKNTEAFF
CDR3nt: TGTGCCAGTAGTAAGAGGCCCAAGAACACTGAAGCTTTCTTT

v_gene: TRBV7-2
j_gene: TRBJ2-3
abundance: few
d_gene: .
CDR3aa: CASSVIGSTDTQYF
CDR3nt: TGTGCCAGCAGCGTCATAGGGAGCACAGATACGCAGTATTTT

v_gene: TRBV12-3/TRBV12-4
j_gene: TRBJ2-3
abundance: .
d_gene: TRBD1
CDR3aa: CASRWTGDSTDTQYF
CDR3nt: TGTGCCAGCAGATGGACAGGGGATTCCACAGATACGCAGTATTTT

v_gene: TRBV7-6
j_gene: TRBJ2-3
abundance: few
d_gene: TRBD2
CDR3aa: CASSSSLAGAGHTQYF
CDR3nt: TGTGCCAGCAGCTCATCTCTAGCGGGGGCCGGGCATACGCAGTATTTT

v_gene: TRBV7-3
j_gene: TRBJ1-1
abundance: .
d_gene: TRBD1
CDR3aa: CASSPIIRDRVRRTEAFF
CDR3nt: TGTGCCAGCAGCCCTATTATAAGGGACAGAGTTCGACGCACTGAAGCTTTCTTT

v_gene: TRBV9
j_gene: TRBJ2-5
abundance: .
d_gene: .
CDR3aa: CASSVLDNQETQYF
CDR3nt: TGTGCCAGCAGCGTGTTGGACAACCAAGAGACCCAGTACTTC

v_gene: TRBV12-3/TRBV12-4
j_gene: TRBJ2-2
abundance: few
d_gene: TRBD1
CDR3aa: CASRPRRQGLNTGELFF
CDR3nt: TGTGCCAGCAGGCCCCGTCGACAGGGGTTGAACACCGGGGAGCTGTTTTTT

v_gene: TRBV4-3
j_gene: TRBJ2-7
abundance: .
d_gene: .
CDR3aa: CASSQDGGLSYEQYF
CDR3nt: TGCGCCAGCAGCCAAGATGGTGGCCTATCCTACGAGCAGTACTTC

v_gene: TRBV5-1
j_gene: TRBJ2-7
abundance: .
d_gene: .
CDR3aa: CASSRRQVPYEQYF
CDR3nt: TGCGCCAGCAGCAGGAGGCAGGTACCCTACGAGCAGTACTTC

v_gene: TRBV7-3
j_gene: TRBJ2-1
abundance: .
d_gene: .
CDR3aa: CASSLTPQGNEQFF
CDR3nt: TGTGCCAGCAGCTTAACACCCCAGGGCAATGAGCAGTTCTTC

v_gene: TRBV27
j_gene: TRBJ2-3
abundance: few
d_gene: .
CDR3aa: CASSLTVNVPTDTQYF
CDR3nt: TGTGCCAGCAGTTTAACAGTGAATGTCCCCACAGATACGCAGTATTTT

v_gene: TRBV6-5
j_gene: TRBJ2-7
abundance: few
d_gene: TRBD2
CDR3aa: CASSSLGGPHEQYF
CDR3nt: TGTGCCAGCAGTTCCTTGGGAGGGCCTCACGAGCAGTACTTC

v_gene: TRBV6-1
j_gene: TRBJ1-1
abundance: .
d_gene: .
CDR3aa: CASTVTGNTEAFF
CDR3nt: TGTGCCAGCACCGTCACAGGGAACACTGAAGCTTTCTTT

v_gene: TRBV11-2
j_gene: TRBJ2-3
abundance: .
d_gene: TRBD2
CDR3aa: CASSLAGTRMDTQYF
CDR3nt: TGTGCCAGCAGCTTGGCCGGGACTAGGATGGATACGCAGTATTTT

v_gene: TRBV11-2
j_gene: TRBJ2-2
abundance: few
d_gene: TRBD1
CDR3aa: CASSSAPGQSTGELFF
CDR3nt: TGTGCCAGCAGCTCCGCGCCGGGACAGAGCACCGGGGAGCTGTTTTTT

v_gene: TRBV5-6
j_gene: TRBJ2-7
abundance: .
d_gene: .
CDR3aa: CASSSTGYGEQYF
CDR3nt: TGTGCCAGCAGCTCCACAGGGTATGGCGAGCAGTACTTC

v_gene: TRBV4-3
j_gene: TRBJ2-3
abundance: .
d_gene: TRBD2
CDR3aa: CASSQVGGSPPPDTQYF
CDR3nt: TGCGCCAGCAGCCAAGTAGGCGGGAGCCCTCCCCCAGATACGCAGTATTTT

v_gene: TRBV4-3
j_gene: TRBJ2-1
abundance: .
d_gene: .
CDR3aa: CASSQESPGAYNEQFF
CDR3nt: TGCGCCAGCAGCCAAGAAAGCCCGGGAGCTTACAATGAGCAGTTCTTC

v_gene: TRBV5-6
j_gene: TRBJ2-2
abundance: .
d_gene: .
CDR3aa: CASSLSGASSTGELFF
CDR3nt: TGTGCCAGCAGCTTATCGGGAGCTTCGAGCACCGGGGAGCTGTTTTTT

v_gene: TRBV18
j_gene: TRBJ2-3
abundance: many
d_gene: .
CDR3aa: CASSPELLRTDTQYF
CDR3nt: TGTGCCAGCTCACCGGAGCTCCTACGTACAGATACGCAGTATTTT

v_gene: TRBV24-1
j_gene: TRBJ2-1
abundance: .
d_gene: .
CDR3aa: CATSESGTFFEQFF
CDR3nt: TGTGCCACCAGTGAGTCCGGGACGTTCTTCGAGCAGTTCTTC

v_gene: TRBV20-1
j_gene: TRBJ2-1
abundance: .
d_gene: TRBD2
CDR3aa: CSARGEGGLAAYNEQFF
CDR3nt: TGCAGTGCTAGGGGCGAAGGGGGACTAGCAGCCTACAATGAGCAGTTCTTC

v_gene: TRBV6-1
j_gene: TRBJ2-7
abundance: .
d_gene: TRBD2
CDR3aa: CASSPTLASGTYEQYF
CDR3nt: TGTGCCAGCAGCCCCACCTTGGCTAGCGGGACCTACGAGCAGTACTTC

v_gene: TRBV5-1
j_gene: TRBJ2-7
abundance: many
d_gene: .
CDR3aa: CASSPGQHYEQYF
CDR3nt: TGCGCCAGCAGCCCGGGACAACACTACGAGCAGTACTTC

v_gene: TRBV4-3
j_gene: TRBJ2-7
abundance: many
d_gene: TRBD1
CDR3aa: CASSQWTGLYYEQYF
CDR3nt: TGCGCCAGCAGCCAATGGACAGGGCTTTACTACGAGCAGTACTTC

v_gene: TRBV7-6
j_gene: TRBJ2-2
abundance: .
d_gene: TRBD2
CDR3aa: CASSFLAGAGTGELFF
CDR3nt: TGTGCCAGCAGCTTTCTAGCGGGGGCCGGGACCGGGGAGCTGTTTTTT

v_gene: TRBV6-1
j_gene: TRBJ2-7
abundance: .
d_gene: .
CDR3aa: CASRGEGPYEQYF
CDR3nt: TGTGCCAGCAGGGGAGAGGGACCCTACGAGCAGTACTTC

v_gene: TRBV30
j_gene: TRBJ2-1
abundance: .
d_gene: .
CDR3aa: CACNQRESYNEQFF
CDR3nt: TGTGCCTGTAACCAACGGGAGTCCTACAATGAGCAGTTCTTC

v_gene: TRBV5-6
j_gene: TRBJ1-1
abundance: few
d_gene: .
CDR3aa: CASSWNRAAEAFF
CDR3nt: TGTGCCAGCAGCTGGAACAGGGCCGCTGAAGCTTTCTTT

v_gene: TRBV7-3
j_gene: TRBJ2-1
abundance: few
d_gene: .
CDR3aa: CASSEGQRVGDEQFF
CDR3nt: TGTGCCAGCAGCGAGGGACAGCGGGTAGGGGATGAGCAGTTCTTC

v_gene: TRBV6-1
j_gene: TRBJ2-5
abundance: few
d_gene: TRBD2
CDR3aa: CASTLGTSGRPGETQYF
CDR3nt: TGTGCCAGCACCCTAGGGACTAGCGGGAGGCCGGGGGAGACCCAGTACTTC